Below, one T cell receptor beta chain is given with its context. This sample was included in a study of technical replicates of blood from a few donors. The repertoire was sequenced with immunoSEQ multiplex PCR; TCRdb's copy has only in-frame clones and lacks some. This table holds more than 75,000 clones, about nine tenths found once. Sequencing was done on a sample of T cells isolated from PBMCs. The TCR was taken from a human donor in good health.

CDR3 nucleotide sequence: TGTGCCAGTAGTATAACACAGGGGGGAAACTACGAGCAGTACTTC. It is translated as CASSITQGGNYEQYF. The chain has TRBV19 and TRBJ2-7, with 8 bases lining up with TRBD1. Germline V gene sequence: CDR1 LNHDA, CDR2 SQIVND (reference sequence). The CDR3 sequence is 15 residues long. V lost 2 bases to trimming and J lost 3 bases; unmatched junction nucleotides: 6.